This T cell receptor beta chain comes out of a study of T cells in Graves' hyperthyroidism and ophthalmopathy. In germline, CDR1 is MDHEN, CDR2 SYDVKM. CDR3 length: 15 amino acids. Clinical symptoms, serum thyroxine, TRAb, thyroid ultrasound and orbital computed tomography established diagnosis. Researchers took RNA transcripts and amplified the TCR beta CDR3 regions from them. Researchers ran a first-round RT-PCR on the TCR CDR3 using the HTBI primer set. Using its own MiXCR run on the multiplex PCR reads, TCRdb lists one record per CDR3 protein. The data contain about 400,000 distinct CDR3 sequences, 13% to 15% of them singletons. Note on this clonotype: This clone may be a read error of a much larger clone one base away.

The specimen was blood. The sequence was collected from a young woman with Graves' ophthalmopathy. The V gene is TRBV28, the J gene TRBJ1-6; D is undetermined. DNA for the CDR3: TGTGCCAGCGGTTTAGGGCCGAGGACCTATTCACCCCTCCACTTT. This encodes CASGLGPRTYSPLHF.